Listed below are T cell receptor beta chains from one sample, sequenced in a study of shared clonotypes between healthy human individuals. Profiling relied on immunoSEQ multiplex PCR, and the TCRdb table lists in-frame clones only, not all of them. The repertoire has a few million clones, 80% to 95% of them found once; the top ten carry about 0.41%. Input material: naive CD4+ T cells from PBMCs. The receptors were sampled from a man between 18 and 35 years old in good health. Some clones in this sample may be carry-over from other donors' samples. Both conserved end residues are part of each CDR3. Each record gives: D gene, V gene, clone size, J gene, CDR3 protein, CDR3 DNA. D genes are given only for firm matches. The size field is filled for only some rows; it gives once, few, many or a size class.

D gene: .; V gene: TRBV7-9; clone size: once; J gene: TRBJ1-1; CDR3 protein: CASSPRGGSNTEAFF; CDR3 DNA: TGTGCCAGCAGCCCACGGGGTGGTAGCAACACTGAAGCTTTCTTT
D gene: .; V gene: TRBV10-3; clone size: once; J gene: TRBJ2-1; CDR3 protein: CAISESWDRLYNEQFF; CDR3 DNA: TGTGCCATCAGTGAGAGTTGGGACCGCCTCTACAATGAGCAGTTCTTC
D gene: TRBD2; V gene: TRBV29-1; clone size: .; J gene: TRBJ2-1; CDR3 protein: CSAERGAMSNEQFF; CDR3 DNA: TGCAGCGCCGAGCGGGGGGCGATGAGCAATGAGCAGTTCTTC
D gene: .; V gene: TRBV6-5; clone size: .; J gene: TRBJ1-4; CDR3 protein: CASSYSGRELFF; CDR3 DNA: TGTGCCAGCAGTTACTCGGGGCGAGAACTGTTTTTT
D gene: TRBD2; V gene: TRBV5-1; clone size: .; J gene: TRBJ2-1; CDR3 protein: CASSLTSGYNEQFF; CDR3 DNA: TGCGCCAGCAGCTTGACTAGCGGATACAATGAGCAGTTCTTC
D gene: .; V gene: TRBV10-1; clone size: .; J gene: TRBJ2-2; CDR3 protein: CASSEFNTGELFF; CDR3 DNA: TGCGCCAGCAGTGAGTTCAACACCGGGGAGCTGTTTTTT
D gene: .; V gene: TRBV2; clone size: once; J gene: TRBJ1-2; CDR3 protein: CATSREGGYTF; CDR3 DNA: TGTGCCACCTCGAGGGAGGGTGGCTACACCTTC
D gene: .; V gene: TRBV5-8; clone size: .; J gene: TRBJ2-1; CDR3 protein: CASSLPRAYNNEQFF; CDR3 DNA: TGTGCCAGCAGCTTACCCCGCGCCTACAACAATGAGCAGTTCTTC
D gene: .; V gene: TRBV18; clone size: .; J gene: TRBJ2-7; CDR3 protein: CASSPELALDEQYF; CDR3 DNA: TGTGCCAGCTCACCAGAGCTAGCGCTCGACGAGCAGTACTTC
D gene: .; V gene: TRBV2; clone size: .; J gene: TRBJ2-5; CDR3 protein: CASRLEGPQYF; CDR3 DNA: TGTGCCAGCCGACTAGAGGGGCCCCAGTACTTC
D gene: TRBD2; V gene: TRBV28; clone size: .; J gene: TRBJ2-3; CDR3 protein: CASSLRLAEISSTDTQYF; CDR3 DNA: TGTGCCAGCAGTTTGCGACTAGCGGAGATTTCTAGCACAGATACGCAGTATTTT
D gene: .; V gene: TRBV7-9; clone size: .; J gene: TRBJ1-5; CDR3 protein: CASSQEDGYQPQHF; CDR3 DNA: TGTGCCAGCAGCCAAGAGGACGGTTATCAGCCCCAGCATTTT
D gene: TRBD2; V gene: TRBV7-8; clone size: .; J gene: TRBJ2-2; CDR3 protein: CASSQREAVGKTGELFF; CDR3 DNA: TGTGCCAGCAGCCAGCGGGAGGCTGTTGGAAAAACCGGGGAGCTGTTTTTT
D gene: TRBD2; V gene: TRBV4-2; clone size: .; J gene: TRBJ2-1; CDR3 protein: CASSQSGSGDNEQFF; CDR3 DNA: TGTGCCAGCAGCCAAAGCGGGAGTGGGGACAATGAGCAGTTCTTC
D gene: .; V gene: TRBV14; clone size: .; J gene: TRBJ1-2; CDR3 protein: CASSQGVWNGYTF; CDR3 DNA: TGTGCCAGCAGCCAAGGGGTCTGGAATGGCTACACCTTC
D gene: TRBD2; V gene: TRBV6-1; clone size: .; J gene: TRBJ2-5; CDR3 protein: CASSEAIGGLAGVLETQYF; CDR3 DNA: TGTGCCAGCAGTGAAGCGATAGGAGGACTAGCGGGAGTTTTGGAGACCCAGTACTTC
D gene: TRBD2; V gene: TRBV7-9; clone size: .; J gene: TRBJ2-2; CDR3 protein: CASRLTSGDTGELFF; CDR3 DNA: TGTGCCAGCAGGTTGACTAGCGGGGACACCGGGGAGCTGTTTTTT
D gene: TRBD1; V gene: TRBV6-1; clone size: .; J gene: TRBJ2-7; CDR3 protein: CASRYDRVVAYEQYF; CDR3 DNA: TGTGCCAGCAGATACGACAGGGTTGTTGCCTACGAGCAGTACTTC
D gene: .; V gene: TRBV7-9; clone size: once; J gene: TRBJ1-1; CDR3 protein: CASSRRNWEGVANEAFF; CDR3 DNA: TGTGCCAGCAGCCGTAGAAACTGGGAAGGAGTCGCTAATGAAGCTTTCTTT
D gene: .; V gene: TRBV28; clone size: .; J gene: TRBJ1-1; CDR3 protein: CASILTANTEAFF; CDR3 DNA: TGTGCCAGCATCCTGACAGCGAACACTGAAGCTTTCTTT
D gene: .; V gene: TRBV30; clone size: .; J gene: TRBJ2-5; CDR3 protein: CAWSVRGSQKTQYF; CDR3 DNA: TGTGCCTGGAGTGTACGAGGCAGCCAGAAGACCCAGTACTTC
D gene: TRBD2; V gene: TRBV2; clone size: .; J gene: TRBJ2-2; CDR3 protein: CASKTTSGSGTGELFF; CDR3 DNA: TGTGCCAGCAAGACGACTAGCGGGAGTGGGACCGGGGAGCTGTTTTTT
D gene: .; V gene: TRBV5-6; clone size: .; J gene: TRBJ2-5; CDR3 protein: CASSLSGETQYF; CDR3 DNA: TGTGCCAGCAGCTTGTCTGGGGAGACCCAGTACTTC
D gene: .; V gene: TRBV9; clone size: .; J gene: TRBJ1-3; CDR3 protein: CASSETGEVNTIYF; CDR3 DNA: TGTGCCAGCAGCGAGACAGGAGAAGTAAACACCATATATTTT
D gene: .; V gene: TRBV2; clone size: .; J gene: TRBJ1-1; CDR3 protein: CASSEQVGTEAFF; CDR3 DNA: TGTGCCAGCAGTGAACAGGTTGGCACTGAAGCTTTCTTT
D gene: .; V gene: TRBV10-1; clone size: .; J gene: TRBJ2-2; CDR3 protein: CASGESGSNTGELFF; CDR3 DNA: TGCGCCAGCGGGGAGTCAGGGTCGAACACCGGGGAGCTGTTTTTT
D gene: .; V gene: TRBV30; clone size: .; J gene: TRBJ1-4; CDR3 protein: CAWKFEGTNEKLFF; CDR3 DNA: TGTGCCTGGAAGTTCGAGGGAACTAATGAAAAACTGTTTTTT
D gene: TRBD1; V gene: TRBV19; clone size: .; J gene: TRBJ1-4; CDR3 protein: CASSPRRGPKGDEKLFF; CDR3 DNA: TGTGCCAGTAGTCCGCGCAGGGGGCCAAAGGGGGATGAAAAACTGTTTTTT
D gene: TRBD1; V gene: TRBV6-5; clone size: .; J gene: TRBJ2-7; CDR3 protein: CASASTGQGPYEQYF; CDR3 DNA: TGTGCCAGCGCCTCCACGGGACAGGGCCCCTACGAGCAGTACTTC
D gene: .; V gene: TRBV29-1; clone size: .; J gene: TRBJ2-1; CDR3 protein: CSVEEGRGASYNEQFF; CDR3 DNA: TGCAGCGTTGAAGAGGGTCGGGGGGCGTCCTACAATGAGCAGTTCTTC
D gene: .; V gene: TRBV30; clone size: .; J gene: TRBJ2-1; CDR3 protein: CAWSNNYEQFF; CDR3 DNA: TGTGCCTGGAGTAATAACTACGAGCAGTTCTTC
D gene: .; V gene: TRBV6-1; clone size: .; J gene: TRBJ2-2; CDR3 protein: CATKGQGVYTGELFF; CDR3 DNA: TGTGCCACCAAGGGGCAGGGAGTGTACACCGGGGAGCTGTTTTTT
D gene: .; V gene: TRBV28; clone size: .; J gene: TRBJ2-3; CDR3 protein: CASALSSSTDTQYF; CDR3 DNA: TGTGCCAGCGCCCTGAGCTCTAGCACAGATACGCAGTATTTT
D gene: .; V gene: TRBV10-3; clone size: .; J gene: TRBJ1-2; CDR3 protein: CAISESRAFRGRNYGYTF; CDR3 DNA: TGTGCCATCAGTGAGTCTAGGGCTTTTAGGGGCCGGAACTATGGCTACACCTTC
D gene: TRBD1; V gene: TRBV2; clone size: once; J gene: TRBJ2-3; CDR3 protein: CASSEGAGGTDTQYF; CDR3 DNA: TGTGCCAGCAGTGAAGGGGCAGGGGGTACAGATACGCAGTATTTT
D gene: TRBD1; V gene: TRBV5-1; clone size: .; J gene: TRBJ1-3; CDR3 protein: CASSLGDRVGNTIYF; CDR3 DNA: TGCGCCAGCAGCTTGGGGGACAGGGTTGGAAACACCATATATTTT
D gene: .; V gene: TRBV6-5; clone size: once; J gene: TRBJ2-7; CDR3 protein: CASRNTDGGYYEQYF; CDR3 DNA: TGTGCCAGCAGGAATACGGACGGCGGTTACTACGAGCAGTACTTC
D gene: .; V gene: TRBV7-9; clone size: .; J gene: TRBJ2-7; CDR3 protein: CASSSPPTAGPDEQYF; CDR3 DNA: TGTGCCAGCAGCTCCCCACCGACAGCGGGTCCCGACGAGCAGTACTTC
D gene: .; V gene: TRBV27; clone size: once; J gene: TRBJ1-4; CDR3 protein: CASSKSRSNEKLFF; CDR3 DNA: TGTGCCAGCAGTAAGAGTAGGTCTAATGAAAAACTGTTTTTT
D gene: .; V gene: TRBV5-4; clone size: .; J gene: TRBJ1-4; CDR3 protein: CASSLAGKGSEKLFF; CDR3 DNA: TGTGCCAGCAGCTTGGCCGGCAAGGGGTCAGAAAAACTGTTTTTT
D gene: TRBD2; V gene: TRBV5-5; clone size: .; J gene: TRBJ2-7; CDR3 protein: CASSGFRAGGSEQYF; CDR3 DNA: TGTGCCAGCAGCGGGTTTAGGGCGGGAGGTAGCGAGCAGTACTTC
D gene: .; V gene: TRBV10-1; clone size: once; J gene: TRBJ2-1; CDR3 protein: CASSGGEVREQFF; CDR3 DNA: TGCGCCAGCAGTGGGGGGGAGGTCCGTGAGCAGTTCTTC
D gene: .; V gene: TRBV25-1; clone size: .; J gene: TRBJ2-2; CDR3 protein: CASRRLGDLDTGELFF; CDR3 DNA: TGTGCCAGCAGAAGACTGGGGGACCTTGACACCGGGGAGCTGTTTTTT
D gene: TRBD1; V gene: TRBV5-4; clone size: .; J gene: TRBJ2-7; CDR3 protein: CASSYSGTGGDYEQYF; CDR3 DNA: TGTGCCAGCAGTTATTCCGGGACAGGGGGCGATTACGAGCAGTACTTC
D gene: .; V gene: TRBV11-2; clone size: .; J gene: TRBJ2-6; CDR3 protein: CASSLEGSGANVLTF; CDR3 DNA: TGTGCCAGCAGCTTAGAGGGCTCTGGGGCCAACGTCCTGACTTTC
D gene: .; V gene: TRBV20-1; clone size: .; J gene: TRBJ1-2; CDR3 protein: CSALWGGGYTF; CDR3 DNA: TGCAGTGCCCTGTGGGGGGGCGGCTACACCTTC
D gene: TRBD2; V gene: TRBV28; clone size: .; J gene: TRBJ2-7; CDR3 protein: CASSPSGLAGEGEQYF; CDR3 DNA: TGTGCCAGCAGTCCCTCGGGACTAGCGGGAGAGGGAGAGCAGTACTTC
D gene: .; V gene: TRBV6-6; clone size: .; J gene: TRBJ1-5; CDR3 protein: CASTFNRQISQPQHF; CDR3 DNA: TGTGCCAGCACCTTTAACCGACAGATATCTCAGCCCCAGCATTTT
D gene: .; V gene: TRBV14; clone size: .; J gene: TRBJ2-7; CDR3 protein: CASSPTGTYEQYF; CDR3 DNA: TGTGCCAGCAGCCCAACAGGGACCTACGAGCAGTACTTC
D gene: TRBD2; V gene: TRBV28; clone size: .; J gene: TRBJ2-1; CDR3 protein: CASSPWREYQNEQFF; CDR3 DNA: TGTGCCAGCAGCCCTTGGCGGGAGTATCAGAATGAGCAGTTCTTC